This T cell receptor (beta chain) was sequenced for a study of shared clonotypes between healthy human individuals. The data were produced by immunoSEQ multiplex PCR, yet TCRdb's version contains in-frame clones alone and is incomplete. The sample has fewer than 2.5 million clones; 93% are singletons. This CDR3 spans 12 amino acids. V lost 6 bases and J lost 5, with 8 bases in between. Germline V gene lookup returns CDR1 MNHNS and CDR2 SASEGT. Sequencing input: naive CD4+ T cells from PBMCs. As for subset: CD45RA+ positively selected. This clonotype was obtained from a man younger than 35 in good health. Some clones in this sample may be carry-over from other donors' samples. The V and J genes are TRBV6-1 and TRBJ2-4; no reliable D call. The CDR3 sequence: CASSLWENIQYF. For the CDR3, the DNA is TGTGCCAGCAGCCTATGGGAAAACATTCAGTACTTC.